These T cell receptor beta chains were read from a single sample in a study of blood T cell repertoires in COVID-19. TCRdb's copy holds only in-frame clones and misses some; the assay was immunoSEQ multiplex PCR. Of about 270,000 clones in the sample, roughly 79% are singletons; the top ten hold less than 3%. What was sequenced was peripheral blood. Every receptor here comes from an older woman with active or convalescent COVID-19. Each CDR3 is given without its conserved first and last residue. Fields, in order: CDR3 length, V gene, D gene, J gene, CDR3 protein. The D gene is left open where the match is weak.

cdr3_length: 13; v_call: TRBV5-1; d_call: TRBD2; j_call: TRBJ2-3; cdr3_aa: ASSLEGRGTDTQY
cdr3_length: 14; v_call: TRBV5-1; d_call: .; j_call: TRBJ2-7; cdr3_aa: ASSLVAGNPTYEQY
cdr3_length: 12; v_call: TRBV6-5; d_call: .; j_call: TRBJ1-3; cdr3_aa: ASSYSGGQNTIY
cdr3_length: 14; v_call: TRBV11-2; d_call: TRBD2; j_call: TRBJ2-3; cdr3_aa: ASSLVGSGGADTQY
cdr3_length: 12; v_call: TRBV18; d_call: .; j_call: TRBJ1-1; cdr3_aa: ASSPRQDNTEAF
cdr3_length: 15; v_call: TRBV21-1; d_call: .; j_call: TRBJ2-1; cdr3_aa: ASSNGRRLAGAGEQF
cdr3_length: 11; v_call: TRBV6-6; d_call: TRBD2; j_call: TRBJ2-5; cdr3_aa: ASRGGPQETQY
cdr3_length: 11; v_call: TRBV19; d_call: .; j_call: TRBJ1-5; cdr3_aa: ASNPQGNQPQH
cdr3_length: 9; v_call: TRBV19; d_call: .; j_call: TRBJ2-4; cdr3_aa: ASRSAGIQY
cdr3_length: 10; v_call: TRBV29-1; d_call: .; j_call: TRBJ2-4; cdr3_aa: SVVPGGNIQY
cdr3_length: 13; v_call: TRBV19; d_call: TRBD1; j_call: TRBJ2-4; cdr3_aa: ASRQGQGVANIQY
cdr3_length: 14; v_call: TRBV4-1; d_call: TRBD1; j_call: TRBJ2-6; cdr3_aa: ASSQATGVGANVLT
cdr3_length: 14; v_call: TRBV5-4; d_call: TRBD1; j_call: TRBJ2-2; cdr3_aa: ASSFPTGANTGELF
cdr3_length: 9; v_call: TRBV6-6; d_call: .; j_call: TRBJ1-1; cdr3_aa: ASSSPTEAF
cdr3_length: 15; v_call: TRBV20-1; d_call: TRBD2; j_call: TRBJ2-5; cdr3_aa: SASVPSGGGYQETQY
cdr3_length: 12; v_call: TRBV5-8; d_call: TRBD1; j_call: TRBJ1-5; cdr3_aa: ASSLQTGTQPQH
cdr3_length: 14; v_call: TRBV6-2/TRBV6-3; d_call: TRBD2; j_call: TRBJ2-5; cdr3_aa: ASSFRLAGGQETQY
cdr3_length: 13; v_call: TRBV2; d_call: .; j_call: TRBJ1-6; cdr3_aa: AIKNLGANNSPLH
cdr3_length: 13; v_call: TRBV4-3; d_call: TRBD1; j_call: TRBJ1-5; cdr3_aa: ASSQDGGGDQPQH
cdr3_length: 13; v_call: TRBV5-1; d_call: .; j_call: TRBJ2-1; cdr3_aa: ASSLDRVSYNEQF
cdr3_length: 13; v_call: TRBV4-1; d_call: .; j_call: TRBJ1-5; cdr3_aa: ASSQAGSGEQPQH
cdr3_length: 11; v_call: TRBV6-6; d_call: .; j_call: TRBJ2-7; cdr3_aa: ASRYESSYEQY
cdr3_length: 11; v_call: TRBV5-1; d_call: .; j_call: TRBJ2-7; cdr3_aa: ASSEIRAYEQY
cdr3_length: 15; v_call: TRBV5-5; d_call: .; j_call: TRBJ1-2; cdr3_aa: ASSPSGSFPRGRGYT
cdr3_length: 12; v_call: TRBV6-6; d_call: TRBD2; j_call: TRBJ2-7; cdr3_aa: ASSYTGGNYEQY
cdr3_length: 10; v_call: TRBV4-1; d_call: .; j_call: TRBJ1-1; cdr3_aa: ASSRKTEEAF
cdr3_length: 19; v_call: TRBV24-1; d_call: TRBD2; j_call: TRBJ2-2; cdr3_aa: ATSDFRWGLAGGTNTGELF
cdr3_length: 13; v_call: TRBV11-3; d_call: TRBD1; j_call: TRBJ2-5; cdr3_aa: ASSLGRDSQETQY
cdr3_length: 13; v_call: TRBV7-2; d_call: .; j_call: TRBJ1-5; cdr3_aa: ASSLRGLRTEPQH
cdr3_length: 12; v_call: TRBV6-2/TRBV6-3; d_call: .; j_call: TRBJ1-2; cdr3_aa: ASSPAVRNYGYT
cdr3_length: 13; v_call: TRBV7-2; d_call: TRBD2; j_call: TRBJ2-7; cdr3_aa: ASSSGGTGSYEQY
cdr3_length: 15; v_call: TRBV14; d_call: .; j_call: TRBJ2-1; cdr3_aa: ASSQEVQWEWYNEQF
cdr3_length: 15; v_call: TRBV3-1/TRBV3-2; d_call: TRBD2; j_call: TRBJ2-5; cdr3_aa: ASSQDGTSGVRETQY
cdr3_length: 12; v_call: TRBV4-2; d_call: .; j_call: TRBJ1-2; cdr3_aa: ASSQERHPYGYT
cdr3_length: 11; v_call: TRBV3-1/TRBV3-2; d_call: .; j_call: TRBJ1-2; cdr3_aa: ASSQGAGADYT
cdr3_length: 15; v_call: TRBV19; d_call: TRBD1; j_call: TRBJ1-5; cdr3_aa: ASSTLDRGSGNQPQH
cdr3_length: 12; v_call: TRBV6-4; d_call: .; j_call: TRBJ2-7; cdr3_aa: ASSVEDGGYEQY
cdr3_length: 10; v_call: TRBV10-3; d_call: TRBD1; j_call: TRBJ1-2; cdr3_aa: AAGTAYYGYT
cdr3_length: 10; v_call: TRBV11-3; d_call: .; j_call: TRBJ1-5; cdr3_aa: ASTQLNQPQH